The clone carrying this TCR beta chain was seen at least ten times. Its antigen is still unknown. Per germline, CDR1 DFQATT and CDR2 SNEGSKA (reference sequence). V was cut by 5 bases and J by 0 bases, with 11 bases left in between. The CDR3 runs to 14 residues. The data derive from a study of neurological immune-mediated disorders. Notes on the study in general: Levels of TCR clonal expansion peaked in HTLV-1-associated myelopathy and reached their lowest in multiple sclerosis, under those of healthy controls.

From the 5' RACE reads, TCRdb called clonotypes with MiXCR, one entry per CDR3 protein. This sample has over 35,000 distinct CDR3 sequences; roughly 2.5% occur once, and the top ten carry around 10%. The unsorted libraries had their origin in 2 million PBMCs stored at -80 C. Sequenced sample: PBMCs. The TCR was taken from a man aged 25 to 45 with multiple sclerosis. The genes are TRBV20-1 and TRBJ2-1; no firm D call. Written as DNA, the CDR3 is TGCAGTGCTGGCAAGTCTGGCTCCTACAATGAGCAGTTCTTC. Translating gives CSAGKSGSYNEQFF.